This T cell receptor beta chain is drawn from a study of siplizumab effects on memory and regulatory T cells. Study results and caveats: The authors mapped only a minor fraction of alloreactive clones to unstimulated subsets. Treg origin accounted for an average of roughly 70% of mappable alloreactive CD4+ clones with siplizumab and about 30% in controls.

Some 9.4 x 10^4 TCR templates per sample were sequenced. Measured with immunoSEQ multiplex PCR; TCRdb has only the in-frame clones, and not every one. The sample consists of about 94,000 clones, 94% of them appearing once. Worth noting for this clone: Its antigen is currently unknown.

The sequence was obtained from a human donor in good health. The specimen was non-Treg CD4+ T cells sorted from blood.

CDR3 DNA: TGTGCCAGCAGCAAGAGGACGGGACTAGCGGGATCTATGGGGGAGACCCAGTACTTC. This encodes CASSKRTGLAGSMGETQYF. The chain links TRBV7-9 to TRBJ2-5, with 13 bases fitting TRBD2. CDR1 and CDR2 from the germline V gene are SEHNR and FQNEAQ (reference sequence). V shed 5 bases, J shed 5 bases, and the junction held 17 bases outside the gene matches. The CDR3 contains 19 residues.